The 18 T cell receptor beta chains below all came from one sample that was sequenced in a study of blood T cells in healthy people across ages. A second roughly 6 to 12 cycle PCR used barcoded and J-beta primers. Each CDR3 protein is one row after TCRdb ran MiXCR on the 5' RACE reads. This table holds around 780,000 distinct CDR3 sequences, roughly 25% found once. These data were also filed under a second study, of T cells of mothers and their children.

Sequences were obtained from blood. These receptors were obtained from a boy younger than 18 in good health.

The rearrangement links TRBV6-5 to TRBJ2-5; a weak D match, TRBD1 (6 bases). The CDR3 has 17 amino acids. Germline CDR1 reads MNHEY; CDR2 reads SVGAGI. V dropped 0 bases and J dropped 2 bases, with 16 bases sitting between them. This CDR3 reads CASSYSIQGPIQETQYF. CDR3 nucleotides: TGTGCCAGCAGTTACTCGATCCAGGGGCCTATACAAGAGACCCAGTACTTC.

The chain joins TRBV11-1 to TRBJ2-3; 8 bases are shared with TRBD2. This CDR3 is 15 amino acids long. V shed 5 bases and J 4 bases; nucleotides not matched to a gene: 8. Looked up from germline, CDR1 is SGHAT and CDR2 is FQDESV (reference sequence). The CDR3 coding sequence is TGTGCCAGCAGCGGGACTAGTGGGTCTGCAGATACGCAGTATTTT. It is translated as CASSGTSGSADTQYF.

V usage is TRBV15 and J usage is TRBJ2-4; D is uncertain. Germline V CDR1 and CDR2: LNHNV, YYDKDF (reference sequence). This CDR3 contains 16 residues. V lost 1 base and J lost 1, with 11 bases in between. For the CDR3, the DNA is TGTGCCACCAGCAGAGTCCGGTCCTTGGCCAAAAACATTCAGTACTTC. This encodes CATSRVRSLAKNIQYF. Complete variable domain (other parts from reference TRBV15 and TRBJ2-4): DAMVIQNPRYQVTQFGKPVTLSCSQTLNHNVMYWYQQKSSQAPKLLFHYYDKDFNNEADTPDNFQSRRPNTSFCFLDIRSPGLGDTAMYLCATSRVRSLAKNIQYFGAGTRLSVL.

V gene TRBV28 combines with J gene TRBJ2-6; D gene ambiguous. The length of the CDR3 is 13 residues. The V gene's germline CDR1 is MDHEN and CDR2 SYDVKM. V lost 5 bases, J lost 2 bases, and 4 bases lay in between. CDR3 protein: CASSGTGANVLTF. The CDR3 region has the DNA TGTGCCAGCAGTGGGACTGGGGCCAACGTCCTGACTTTC.

This clonotype was detected a few times. This chain connects TRBV5-1 to TRBJ2-5; maybe TRBD2 (6 bases). Near its end, the DNA agrees better with TRBJ2-1, so the J call may be wrong. Germline V gene data show CDR1 as SGHRS and CDR2 as YFSETQ. CDR3 length: 13 amino acids. CDR3 in amino acids: CASGRDLARLQFF. The CDR3 nucleotides read TGCGCCAGCGGCCGTGACCTAGCGCGGCTTCAGTTCTTC.

The chain has TRBV10-3 and TRBJ1-5; D unclear. CDR3 size: 12 residues. The V gene's germline CDR1 is ENHRY and CDR2 SYGVKD. The V and J ends lost 2 bases and 16 bases respectively, with 15 bases between them. CDR3 sequence reads: CAISEDGRSKHF. CDR3 bases: TGTGCCATCAGTGAGGACGGCAGATCTAAACATTTT.

The chain links TRBV29-1 to TRBJ2-2; 7 bases align to TRBD2. J lost 6 bases, V lost 4 bases, and 5 bases had no gene match. Per germline, CDR1 SQVTM and CDR2 ANQGSEA. The CDR3 covers 13 residues. The DNA of the CDR3 is TGCAGCGTTGGGGAGGGTTTCTCCGGGGAGCTGTTTTTT. Its protein is CSVGEGFSGELFF.

This clonotype has more than one count but fewer than ten. The genes are TRBV12-3 or TRBV12-4 and TRBJ2-1, with TRBD2 matching over 16 bases. The CDR3 is 15 amino acids. The J segment lost 8 bases and the V segment lost 6 bases, leaving 4 bases of the junction unmatched. In DNA, the CDR3 is TGTGCCAGCAGGGGGACTAGCGGGGGGGCCCATGAGCAGTTCTTC. Translating gives CASRGTSGGAHEQFF.

This clonotype was detected only a few times. CDR3 DNA: TGTGCCAGCAGTTTCGTGGCGGGGGCACCCCAAGAGACCCAGTACTTC. Protein product: CASSFVAGAPQETQYF. The chain couples TRBV27 to TRBJ2-7; D is perhaps TRBD2 (7 bases). The DNA matches TRBJ2-5 better at its end, which makes the J call doubtful. The CDR3 extends over 16 amino acids. Germline CDR1 reads MNHEY; CDR2 reads SMNVEV (reference sequence).

The chain is built from TRBV12-3 or TRBV12-4 and TRBJ2-1; 10 nucleotides line up with TRBD2. There are 15 residues in the CDR3. J gave up 8 bases and V 7 bases, and 11 bases lay outside the gene matches. The CDR3 DNA is TGTGCCAGCAAGAAGCGGGGGGGTACGGTCGATGAGCAGTTCTTC. It specifies CASKKRGGTVDEQFF.

This clonotype was found a few times. The chain employs TRBV5-1 and TRBJ2-2; unclear D gene. This CDR3 spans 11 amino acids. The V gene's germline CDR1 is SGHRS and CDR2 YFSETQ. V was trimmed by 0 bases and J by 8 bases, leaving 2 bases between them. The CDR3 loop is CASSLEGELFF. CDR3 in DNA: TGCGCCAGCAGCTTGGAGGGGGAGCTGTTTTTT. The variable domain in full, completed from reference TRBV5-1 and TRBJ2-2, reads KAGVTQTPRYLIKTRGQQVTLSCSPISGHRSVSWYQQTPGQGLQFLFEYFSETQRNKGNFPGRFSGRQFSNSRSEMNVSTLELGDSALYLCASSLEGELFFGEGSRLTVL.

This clonotype was detected a few times. V and J are TRBV20-1 and TRBJ2-3, with no clear D. The V end was cut by 3 bases, the J end by 5 bases, with 6 bases between. Germline assignment: CDR1 DFQATT and CDR2 SNEGSKA (reference sequence). This CDR3 is built from 11 residues. CDR3 protein: CSASLVDTQYF. The CDR3, as DNA: TGCAGTGCTAGCTTGGTAGATACGCAGTATTTT.

This rearrangement joins TRBV7-9 to TRBJ2-3; D unclear. CDR1 and CDR2 (germline): SEHNR, FQNEAQ (reference sequence). Trimming left V 5 bases short and J 3 bases short, with 6 bases between. The CDR3 sequence is 12 residues long. The CDR3 bases are TGTGCCAGCAGCGAGCAAACAGATACGCAGTATTTT. Encoded protein: CASSEQTDTQYF.

This chain uses TRBV21-1 with TRBJ2-3; the D call of TRBD1 is as the table states it, not checked on the DNA. TRBV21-1 is assigned pseudogene status. This CDR3 has 15 residues. CDR3 sequence reads: CASSKGGGGTDTQYF. The CDR3 DNA reads TGTGCCAGCAGCAAAGGAGGGGGGGGCACAGATACGCAGTATTTT.

This chain uses TRBV30 with TRBJ2-1; D is uncertain. Germline CDR1 and CDR2: GTSNPN and SVGIG (reference sequence). The CDR3 contains 15 residues. The V and J ends lost 0 bases and 0 bases respectively, with 9 bases between them. The CDR3 DNA reads TGTGCCTGGAGTGTTAGGGTGAGCTCCTACAATGAGCAGTTCTTC. Translated: CAWSVRVSSYNEQFF.

This clonotype was counted a few times. The rearrangement uses TRBV5-5 and TRBJ1-5; D unresolved. CDR1 and CDR2 from the germline V gene are SGHKS and YYEKEE (reference sequence). The CDR3 contains 14 residues. Trimming left V 5 bases short and J 3 bases short, with 12 bases between. The CDR3 DNA sequence: TGTGCCAGCAGGATCGGGTTTAACAATCAGCCCCAGCATTTT. Its protein is CASRIGFNNQPQHF.

The chain links TRBV4-2 to TRBJ1-1; 8 nucleotides match TRBD1. V dropped 0 bases and J dropped 8; count of bases not matched to a gene: 5. In germline, CDR1 is LGHNA, CDR2 YNFKEQ. The CDR3 length is 14 residues. The CDR3 region is CASSQDPGGPEAFF. The DNA for the CDR3 is TGTGCCAGCAGCCAAGATCCAGGGGGCCCGGAAGCTTTCTTT.

J is TRBJ1-2 and V is TRBV10-3; tentative D call: TRBD1 (6 bases). The germline V gene encodes CDR1 ENHRY and CDR2 SYGVKD. The V and J ends lost 10 bases and 0 bases respectively, with 12 bases between them. The CDR3 is made up of 13 amino acids. CDR3 bases: TGTGCCACCACGAACAGGGCTAACTATGGCTACACCTTC. It specifies CATTNRANYGYTF.